The present TCR beta chain was sequenced within a study of T cell responses to AZD1222 COVID-19 vaccine. Sequencing used immunoSEQ multiplex PCR; TCRdb keeps in-frame clones, though not all of them. The sample records about 180,000 clones, 90% being singletons. The specimen comprised peripheral blood, sampled on day 0 of AZD1222 vaccination. The clonotype comes from an adult in good health.

The CDR3 bases are TGCGCCAGCAGCCAAAGTACCCCAGATTACTATGGCTACACCTTC. Residues: CASSQSTPDYYGYTF. The chain joins TRBV4-3 to TRBJ1-2; D not resolved. V dropped 2 bases and J dropped 3 bases, with 13 bases sitting between them. CDR3 length equals 15 residues. Germline lookup yields CDR1 LGHNA and CDR2 YSLEER.